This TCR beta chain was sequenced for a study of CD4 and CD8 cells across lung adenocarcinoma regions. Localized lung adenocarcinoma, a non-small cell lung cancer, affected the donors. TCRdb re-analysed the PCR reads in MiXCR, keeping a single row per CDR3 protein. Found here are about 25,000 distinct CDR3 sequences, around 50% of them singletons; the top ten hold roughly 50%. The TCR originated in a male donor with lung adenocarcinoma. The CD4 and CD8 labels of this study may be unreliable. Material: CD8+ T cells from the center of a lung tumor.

This CDR3 is CASSGSGAGGRGGTGTLFF. DNA for the CDR3: TGTGCCAGCAGTGGGTCTGGAGCGGGAGGACGGGGAGGCACAGGGACGCTGTTTTTT. The rearrangement uses TRBV6-1 and TRBJ2-2; 9 bases are shared with TRBD2. CDR3 length equals 19 residues. The V segment lost 4 bases and the J segment 13 bases; nucleotides outside the gene matches: 25. The V gene's germline CDR1 is MNHNS and CDR2 SASEGT.